The rows below give T cell receptor beta chains drawn from one sample of a study of Ad26.COV2.S vaccination and SARS-CoV-2 variants. The data were produced by immunoSEQ multiplex PCR, yet TCRdb's version contains in-frame clones alone and is incomplete. Here the sample spans over 450,000 clones, about 88% being singletons. This specimen was peripheral blood, taken in a trial of Ad26.COV2.S vaccine versus placebo. Receptors originate from a person aged 18 to 59 who received the Ad26.COV2.S COVID-19 vaccine or a placebo. The CDR3 runs from the conserved cysteine through the conserved F or W. D genes are given only for firm matches. Clone size appears in some rows only: once, few, many, or a class for an expanded clone.

v_gene	abundance	len	d_gene	j_gene	CDR3aa	CDR3nt
TRBV5-1	NA	16	NA	TRBJ2-6	CASSLVTGSGANVLTF	TGCGCCAGCAGCTTAGTCACGGGCTCTGGGGCCAACGTCCTGACTTTC
TRBV2	NA	19	NA	TRBJ1-6	CASSGGGDSPSSYNSPLHF	TGTGCCAGCAGTGGGGGGGGTGACAGTCCGAGCTCCTATAATTCACCCCTCCACTTT
TRBV7-6	NA	16	NA	TRBJ2-7	CASSLEQGLESYEQYF	TGTGCCAGCAGCTTAGAGCAGGGTTTGGAGTCCTACGAGCAGTACTTC
TRBV28	NA	14	TRBD1	TRBJ1-2	CASSTGGGTYGYTF	TGTGCCAGCAGTACAGGGGGGGGGACCTATGGCTACACCTTC
TRBV28	NA	15	NA	TRBJ2-7	CASTHGNGLRYEQYF	TGTGCCAGCACCCATGGGAACGGCCTGAGGTACGAGCAGTACTTC
TRBV5-1	NA	12	NA	TRBJ2-5	CASSGSLETQYF	TGCGCCAGCAGCGGGTCTCTGGAGACCCAGTACTTC
TRBV18	NA	15	TRBD1	TRBJ2-2	CASSPGQLNTGELFF	TGTGCCAGCTCACCGGGACAGCTCAACACCGGGGAGCTGTTTTTT
TRBV3-1/TRBV3-2	once	15	TRBD2	TRBJ2-1	CASSPRELSYNEQFF	TGTGCCAGCAGCCCGCGGGAGCTCTCCTACAATGAGCAGTTCTTC
TRBV20-1	NA	15	NA	TRBJ1-2	CSASGGDTPNYGYTF	TGCAGTGCTAGTGGGGGGGACACTCCTAACTATGGCTACACCTTC
TRBV27	once	14	NA	TRBJ1-2	CASTKGWGNYGYTF	TGTGCCAGCACCAAGGGTTGGGGTAACTATGGCTACACCTTC
TRBV25-1	few	15	NA	TRBJ1-5	CASSEPTRCNQPQHF	TGTGCCAGCAGTGAACCGACAAGATGCAATCAGCCCCAGCATTTT
TRBV2	NA	14	NA	TRBJ2-3	CASSDYRSTDTQYF	TGTGCCAGCAGTGATTACCGAAGCACAGATACGCAGTATTTT
TRBV28	NA	18	NA	TRBJ2-1	CASSPNKLLALSYNEQFF	TGTGCCAGCAGTCCCAATAAACTACTAGCTCTATCCTACAATGAGCAGTTCTTC
TRBV30	NA	16	NA	TRBJ1-1	CAWSVPQQGRNTEAFF	TGTGCCTGGAGTGTGCCCCAACAGGGTAGGAACACTGAAGCTTTCTTT
TRBV6-6	NA	16	TRBD2	TRBJ2-3	CASSGSGSSHTDTQYF	TGTGCCAGCAGTGGTAGCGGGAGTTCGCACACAGATACGCAGTATTTT
TRBV6-6	NA	16	NA	TRBJ1-1	CASSSTDRNVNTEAFF	TGTGCCAGCAGTTCGACCGACAGAAATGTGAACACTGAAGCTTTCTTT
TRBV19	NA	16	TRBD1	TRBJ2-1	CASIPRQGSSYNEQFF	TGTGCCAGTATCCCCAGACAGGGGAGCTCCTACAATGAGCAGTTCTTC
TRBV29-1	NA	11	NA	TRBJ2-1	CSVGRYNEQFF	TGCAGCGTTGGGCGGTACAATGAGCAGTTCTTC
TRBV7-9	NA	17	NA	TRBJ2-1	CASSAGLGAGSYNEQFF	TGTGCCAGCAGCGCTGGGCTGGGGGCTGGATCCTACAATGAGCAGTTCTTC
TRBV29-1	NA	14	TRBD2	TRBJ2-1	CSVAASGSFGEQFF	TGCAGCGTTGCAGCTAGCGGGAGCTTCGGTGAGCAGTTCTTC